This entry lists 8 T cell receptor beta chains sequenced from one sample in a study of CD8 T cells in ankylosing spondylitis. No antigens are known for them. TCRdb itself ran the 5' RACE reads through MiXCR, one entry per CDR3 protein. The sample lists 800,000 to 900,000 distinct CDR3 sequences, around 11% seen once, with 0.51% in the top ten. Study-wide results and limits: Among TCR beta sequences, a motif of roughly 8 highly homologous variants appeared characteristic of ankylosing spondylitis blood.

The sample taken for sequencing was blood, either unsorted or a sorted T cell fraction (not recorded which). The receptors here all came from a male donor with ankylosing spondylitis.

The genes are TRBV20-1 and TRBJ2-3, with 9 bases that match TRBD1. This CDR3 contains 15 residues. Germline V gives CDR1 DFQATT, CDR2 SNEGSKA (reference sequence). V was pared by 5 bases and J by 2 bases, with 8 bases of the junction left unmatched. The CDR3 loop reads CSAGDRARATDTQYF. DNA for the CDR3: TGCAGTGCTGGGGACAGGGCACGGGCCACAGATACGCAGTATTTT.

V gene TRBV5-1 combines with J gene TRBJ2-1, with D tentatively TRBD2 (6 bases). Trimming removed 3 bases at V and 3 bases at J, with 10 bases between. The germline gives CDR1 SGHRS, CDR2 YFSETQ. The CDR3 loop spans 14 amino acids. CDR3 loop: CASSWGTDYNEQFF. CDR3 bases: TGCGCCAGCAGCTGGGGGACTGACTACAATGAGCAGTTCTTC. Looking up the rest from reference TRBV5-1 and TRBJ2-1 gives the full variable domain: KAGVTQTPRYLIKTRGQQVTLSCSPISGHRSVSWYQQTPGQGLQFLFEYFSETQRNKGNFPGRFSGRQFSNSRSEMNVSTLELGDSALYLCASSWGTDYNEQFFGPGTRLTVL.

In this sample, this clonotype turned up many times. The J gene is TRBJ2-1, the V gene TRBV4-3, with 8 bases that match TRBD2. The CDR3 has 12 amino acids. Looked up from germline, CDR1 is LGHNA and CDR2 is YSLEER. V gave up 3 bases and J gave up 9 bases; unmatched junction bases: 1. In DNA, the CDR3 is TGCGCCAGCAGCCATCGGGAGGGTGAGCAGTTCTTC. It is translated as CASSHREGEQFF.

This clonotype has a count of ten or more. The chain carries TRBV29-1 and TRBJ1-2, with D tentatively TRBD1 (5 bases). Germline V gene lookup returns CDR1 SQVTM and CDR2 ANQGSEA. The CDR3 sequence is 13 residues long. Trimming removed 4 bases from V and 4 bases from J, with 13 bases in between. The CDR3 protein is CSVVLQGGYGYTF. CDR3 in DNA: TGCAGCGTTGTGTTGCAGGGCGGCTATGGCTACACCTTC. The full variable domain, its missing parts supplied by reference TRBV29-1 and TRBJ1-2, is SAVISQKPSRDICQRGTSLTIQCQVDSQVTMMFWYRQQPGQSLTLIATANQGSEATYESGFVIDKFPISRPNLTFSTLTVSNMSPEDSSIYLCSVVLQGGYGYTFGSGTRLTVV.

This CDR3 reads CASSPQLGGGTQYF. DNA of the CDR3: TGTGCCAGCAGCCCCCAGCTCGGGGGTGGGACCCAGTACTTC. The chain uses TRBV7-6 and TRBJ2-5, with D maybe TRBD2 (6 bases). CDR1 is SGHVS, CDR2 FNYEAQ, per germline. V lost 5 bases to trimming and J lost 7 bases, with 17 bases between them. CDR3 length equals 14 residues.

This clonotype was counted between two and nine times. The chain has TRBV29-1 and TRBJ2-7; possibly TRBD1 for D (5 bases). V lost 4 bases, J lost 4 bases, and 11 bases lay in between. The CDR3 runs 12 residues. Germline CDR1 reads SQVTM; CDR2 reads ANQGSEA. In nucleotides, the CDR3 is TGCAGCGTTGCACCAGGGCCGTACGAGCAGTACTTC. As protein: CSVAPGPYEQYF.

The chain joins TRBV7-6 to TRBJ2-7; possible D gene TRBD2, 6 bases. Trimming took 5 bases from V and 2 from J, leaving 19 bases between them. This CDR3 has 16 residues. Looked up from germline, CDR1 is SGHVS and CDR2 is FNYEAQ. For the CDR3, the DNA is TGTGCCAGCAGCGTCGAGGTGTCTAGCGCTACCTACGAGCAGTACTTC. It codes for CASSVEVSSATYEQYF. The full variable domain, completed using reference TRBV7-6 and TRBJ2-7, is GAGVSQSPRYKVTKRGQDVALRCDPISGHVSLYWYRQALGQGPEFLTYFNYEAQQDKSGLPNDRFSAERPEGSISTLTIQRTEQRDSAMYRCASSVEVSSATYEQYFGPGTRLTVT.

The chain has TRBV20-1 and TRBJ2-1; the match to TRBD2 covers 10 bases. Germline CDR1 reads DFQATT; CDR2 reads SNEGSKA (reference sequence). There are 14 residues in the CDR3. With 0 bases clipped from V and 13 bases from J, the junction kept 9 bases outside the gene matches. The CDR3: CSARDFTSGDEQFF. CDR3 nucleotide sequence: TGCAGTGCTAGAGATTTCACTAGCGGGGACGAACAGTTCTTC.